The sequence of this T cell receptor (beta chain) was determined in a study of T cells in tumors after PD-1 blockade (dated by TCRdb to the late 2010s). Background on the whole study: Exclusion criteria were prior checkpoint blockade, use of systemic immunosuppressants, or recent radiotherapy or other anti-cancer therapy within 4 weeks. Treatment consisted of either cemiplimab 350 mg every 2 weeks or pembrolizumab 200 mg every 3 weeks. A subset of patients also received ongoing daily vismodegib 150 mg during anti-PD-1 treatment. On average, peripheral blood samples had 95,000 to 120,000 TCR templates (range about 23,000-290,000) and 35,000 to 40,000 unique clonotypes. Paired single-cell RNA and TCR sequencing was performed on site-matched tumors from BCC or SCC patients before and after anti-PD-1 therapy. To compare clonotypes in blood and tumor, bulk TCR sequencing was done on 10 peripheral blood samples taken from 5 or 6 patients. Clinical response was assessed using RECIST version 1.1. The investigation overall reported the following: Approximately 43% of tumor TCR clonotypes were found in blood, and some novel exhausted tumor clones appeared in pre-treatment blood, suggesting peripheral recruitment. The source of novel T cell clones was not identified, and lymphoid organs or rare unexpanded clones within the tumor or the tumor periphery could be included among the possible sources.

In the case of this clone: Its antigen is unknown. No base qualities exist here, and no much larger clone lies one base off it.

Deep TCRbeta sequencing was performed with the immunoSEQ platform. On the authors' methods: Only productive rearrangements were exported from the immunoSEQ Analyzer for downstream analysis. T cell phenotypes were assigned to bulk TCRbeta clonotypes by matching to single-cell RNA+TCR-seq clones sharing the same TCRbeta sequence. Clone enrichment in tumor was computed as tumor frequency divided by PBMC frequency from bulk TCR sequencing. GLIPH was used to group TCRs into specificity groups, clusters of distinct TCRs likely recognizing common antigens via shared CDR3 motifs. The table was pulled from immuneACCESS by TCRdb, which kept in-frame rearrangements only. Such tables lose some clones; where checked, under half of the loss comes from unresolved V genes, and the rest has no known cause. V, J and clone size are taken as reported in that table, and D and trimming were inferred from the DNA itself. This sample is represented by 60,000 to 65,000 clones; approximately 79% of them were singletons. The ten largest clones capture about 4.8% of the sample.

From its cysteine to its phenylalanine, the CDR3 spans 14 amino acids. Solely the CDR3 DNA is kept, with 42 bases framed from the first base. Based on the germline V gene, the CDR1 and CDR2 sequences are MNHNS and SASEGT. V is reduced by 3 bases and J by 2 bases, leaving a spacing of 11 bases between them. The intended sense of this specimen's time point label: after anti-PD-1 therapy. Genomic DNA extracted from tumor biopsies or peripheral blood was used for bulk TCRbeta sequencing, with input ranging from about 616 ng to 6,500 ng. Every patient had histologically proven advanced or metastatic basal or squamous cell carcinoma and was a poor candidate for surgical resection. The basal cell carcinoma cohort comprised roughly twelve patients, of whom roughly eight had bulk tumor TCR sequencing.

The source of this sequence is a human donor with basal cell carcinoma. The chain employs TRBV6-1 and TRBJ2-7; TRBD1 might be the D gene, on 6 matching bases. The material sequenced was PBMCs, taken after anti-PD-1 treatment. This receptor has the CDR3 CASSETGPPYEQYF. The base sequence is TGTGCCAGCAGTGAGACAGGACCCCCCTACGAGCAGTACTTC.